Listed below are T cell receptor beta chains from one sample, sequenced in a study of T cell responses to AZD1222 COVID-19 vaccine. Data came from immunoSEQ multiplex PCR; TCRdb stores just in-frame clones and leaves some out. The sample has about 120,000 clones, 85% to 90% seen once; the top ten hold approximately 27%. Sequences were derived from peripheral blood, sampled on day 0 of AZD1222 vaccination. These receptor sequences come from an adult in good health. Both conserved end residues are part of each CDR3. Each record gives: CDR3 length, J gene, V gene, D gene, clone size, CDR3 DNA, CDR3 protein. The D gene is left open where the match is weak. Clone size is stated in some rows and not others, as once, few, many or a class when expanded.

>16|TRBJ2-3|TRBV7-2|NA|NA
TGTGCCAGCAGCCTGCAGGAGGCACGTGTGGCAGATACGCAGTATTTT
CASSLQEARVADTQYF
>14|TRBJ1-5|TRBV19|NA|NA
TGTGCCAGTAGTATAGGGACAGTTAATCAGCCCCAGCATTTT
CASSIGTVNQPQHF
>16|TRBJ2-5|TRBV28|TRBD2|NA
TGTGCCAGCAGTTTACTAGCGGGAGACTCGCACGGGACCCAGTACTTC
CASSLLAGDSHGTQYF
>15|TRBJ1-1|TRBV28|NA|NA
TGTGCCAGCAGTTTCCCTACAGTGATGAACACTGAAGCTTTCTTT
CASSFPTVMNTEAFF
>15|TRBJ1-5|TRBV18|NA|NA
TGTGCCAGCTCACCACCCGCAGGCTCCAATCAGCCCCAGCATTTT
CASSPPAGSNQPQHF
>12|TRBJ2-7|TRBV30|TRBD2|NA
TGTGCCTGGAGGGGACTAGCGGGGCCCGGGTACTTC
CAWRGLAGPGYF
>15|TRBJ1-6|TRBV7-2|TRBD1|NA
TGTGCCAGCAGCGCTAGGACAGGGGCCAATTCACCCCTCCACTTT
CASSARTGANSPLHF
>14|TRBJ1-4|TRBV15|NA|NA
TGTGCCACCAGCAGAACCGGCGTTGATGAAAAACTGTTTTTT
CATSRTGVDEKLFF
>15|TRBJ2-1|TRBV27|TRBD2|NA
TGTGCCAGCAGTCCCGGACTAGCGGGAGTTGGCGAGCAGTTCTTC
CASSPGLAGVGEQFF
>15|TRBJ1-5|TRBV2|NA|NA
TGTGCCAGCAGCGAAGACGGACTGAGCAATCAGCCCCAGCATTTT
CASSEDGLSNQPQHF
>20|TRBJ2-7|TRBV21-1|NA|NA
TGTGCCAGCAGCAAAGCGCTTTCTTCAGGGGGGACGTCAGGGGAGGGCGAGCAGTACTTC
CASSKALSSGGTSGEGEQYF
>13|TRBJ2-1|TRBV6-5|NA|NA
TGTGCCAGCAGCGGGCAGTCCTACAATGAGCAGTTCTTC
CASSGQSYNEQFF
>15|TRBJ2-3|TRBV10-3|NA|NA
TGTGCCATCAGTCCCGGAACCTCTAGCACAGATACGCAGTATTTT
CAISPGTSSTDTQYF
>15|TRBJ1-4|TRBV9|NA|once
TGTGCCAGCAGCGGCAATGGTGCAACTAATGAAAAACTGTTTTTT
CASSGNGATNEKLFF
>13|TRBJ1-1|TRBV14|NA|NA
TGTGCCAGCAGCCAACAGGGGAGGACTGAAGCTTTCTTT
CASSQQGRTEAFF
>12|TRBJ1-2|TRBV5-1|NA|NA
TGCGCCAGCGGAGCGCGGGGGTATGGCTACACCTTC
CASGARGYGYTF
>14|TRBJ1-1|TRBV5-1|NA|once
TGCGCCAGCAGCTTGGCTCCCAGTAACACTGAAGCTTTCTTT
CASSLAPSNTEAFF
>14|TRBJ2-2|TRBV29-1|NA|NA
TGCAGCGTTGAAGGCAGGAGGAACACCGGGGAGCTGTTTTTT
CSVEGRRNTGELFF
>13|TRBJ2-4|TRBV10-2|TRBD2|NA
TGCGCCAGCAGTGACCCGGGGGGGGGCATTCAGTACTTC
CASSDPGGGIQYF
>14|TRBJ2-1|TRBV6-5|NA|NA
TGTGCCAGCAGCAGTAGGTGGCTACTCAATGAGCAGTTCTTC
CASSSRWLLNEQFF
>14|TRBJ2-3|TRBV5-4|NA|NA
TGTGCCAGCAGCCCAGGGGGGGGAACAGATACGCAGTATTTT
CASSPGGGTDTQYF
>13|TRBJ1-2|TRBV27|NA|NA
TGTGCCAGCAGTTCAGGGGCTGGCTATGGCTACACCTTC
CASSSGAGYGYTF
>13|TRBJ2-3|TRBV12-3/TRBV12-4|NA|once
TGTGCCAGCAGTTTCTCCATCACAGATACGCAGTATTTT
CASSFSITDTQYF
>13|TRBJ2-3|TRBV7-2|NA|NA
TGTGCCAGCAGACGGACTAGCACAGATACGCAGTATTTT
CASRRTSTDTQYF
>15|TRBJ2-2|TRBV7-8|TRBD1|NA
TGTGCCAGCAGCTCGCGACAGGGGAGCACCGGGGAGCTGTTTTTT
CASSSRQGSTGELFF
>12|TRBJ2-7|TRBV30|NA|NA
TGTGCCTGGAGTGTACAGGACTACGAGCAGTACTTC
CAWSVQDYEQYF
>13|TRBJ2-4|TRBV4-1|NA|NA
TGCGCCAGCAGCCAAGATATGGCACTACCGAGGTACTTC
CASSQDMALPRYF
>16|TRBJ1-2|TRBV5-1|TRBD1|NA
TGCGCCAGCAGCCAGGGACAGGGAAAAGGGGGTTATGGCTACACCTTC
CASSQGQGKGGYGYTF
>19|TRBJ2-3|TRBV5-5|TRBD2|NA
TGTGCCAGCAGCTTGGCCCCTAGCGGGGGGGCGATAGGATCAGATACGCAGTATTTT
CASSLAPSGGAIGSDTQYF
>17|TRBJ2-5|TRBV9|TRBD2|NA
TGTGCCAGCAGCGTAGCAGCTAGCGGACATAAAGGAGAGACCCAGTACTTC
CASSVAASGHKGETQYF
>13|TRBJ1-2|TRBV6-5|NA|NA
TGTGCCAGCAGCAAGTCCTTACTTTACGGCTACACCTTC
CASSKSLLYGYTF
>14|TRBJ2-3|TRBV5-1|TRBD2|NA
TGCGCCAGCAGCTCGGGACTAGCGCCAGATACGCAGTATTTT
CASSSGLAPDTQYF
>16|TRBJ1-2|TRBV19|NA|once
TGTGCCAGTAGTATTTCCTCGACGGGGGGCGCGAAGGGCTACACCTTC
CASSISSTGGAKGYTF
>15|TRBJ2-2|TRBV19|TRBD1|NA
TGTGCCAGTAGCACGGACAGGCTCGGCACCGGGGAGCTGTTTTTT
CASSTDRLGTGELFF
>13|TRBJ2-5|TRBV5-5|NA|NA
TGTGCCAGCAGCTGGCTGGCGGGAGAGACCCAGTACTTC
CASSWLAGETQYF
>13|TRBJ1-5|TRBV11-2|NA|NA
TGTGCCAGCAGCTTAGGCAGGGATCAGCCCCAGCATTTT
CASSLGRDQPQHF
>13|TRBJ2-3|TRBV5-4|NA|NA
TGTGCCAGCAGCTTGGGGCAGGCAGATACGCAGTATTTT
CASSLGQADTQYF
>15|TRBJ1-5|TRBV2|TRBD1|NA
TGTGCCAGCGCTTATCTCGCAGGGGGGGATCAGCCCCAGCATTTT
CASAYLAGGDQPQHF
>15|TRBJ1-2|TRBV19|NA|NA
TGTGCCAGTAGTATACGCCCAGGGACCACGGTAGAGTACACCTTC
CASSIRPGTTVEYTF